This TCR beta chain appears in the sequencing data of a study of T cell responses to AZD1222 COVID-19 vaccine. The V gene's germline CDR1 is SGHNT and CDR2 YYREEE (reference sequence). The CDR3 is 13 amino acids. The germline V and J ends were trimmed by 5 bases and 7 bases, with 15 bases remaining between them. This clone has only a few counts. No antigen is known for it. Study-wide points: Just a handful of AZD1222 recipients tested seropositive at baseline. As reported, nearly half of all spike-specific TCRs target variant regions that are unmutated.

Some clones are missing from TCRdb's copy, which holds only in-frame ones; the method was immunoSEQ multiplex PCR. The sample holds about 130,000 clones, more than 70% seen once. The source of this sequence is an adult in good health. The sequenced sample was peripheral blood, obtained on day 0 of AZD1222 vaccination. The J gene is TRBJ2-5, the V gene TRBV5-4; D is undetermined. CDR3 protein: CASSFNEEGTQYF. The DNA for the CDR3 is TGTGCCAGCAGTTTCAACGAGGAAGGGACCCAGTACTTC. Supplemented by reference TRBV5-4 and TRBJ2-5, the full variable domain reads ETGVTQSPTHLIKTRGQQVTLRCSSQSGHNTVSWYQQALGQGPQFIFQYYREEENGRGNFPPRFSGLQFPNYSSELNVNALELDDSALYLCASSFNEEGTQYFGPGTRLLVL.